The 21 T cell receptor beta chains listed next were all sequenced from one sample in a study of blood T cell repertoires in COVID-19. The table came from immunoSEQ multiplex PCR; TCRdb's copy has only in-frame clones and leaves some out. This table has about 250,000 clones, over 80% appearing once. Sequencing used PBMCs or T cells enriched from blood (not recorded which). The receptor set was obtained from a woman in her late teens or twenties who had recovered from COVID-19.

V is TRBV3-1 (or the pseudogene TRBV3-2) and J is TRBJ2-2; D is unclear. Trimming stripped 4 bases from V and 3 bases from J, with 12 bases between. The germline V gene has CDR1 LGHDT and CDR2 YNNKEL (reference sequence). The CDR3 is made up of 15 amino acids. Here the CDR3 reads CASSPTGMDTGELFF. In DNA, the CDR3 is TGTGCCAGCAGCCCGACTGGTATGGACACCGGGGAGCTGTTTTTT.

V and J are TRBV5-4 and TRBJ1-2, with D possibly matching TRBD1 (5 bases). V gave up 0 bases and J gave up 6 bases, with 9 bases separating them. CDR3 length: 13 amino acids. The germline gives CDR1 SGHNT, CDR2 YYREEE (reference sequence). The DNA of the CDR3 is TGTGCCAGCAGCTTGGCCGGGGGTAATGGCTACACCTTC. Protein sequence: CASSLAGGNGYTF.

The chain employs TRBV4-1 and TRBJ1-1, with TRBD1 identical over 7 bases. CDR1 and CDR2 (germline): MGHRA, YSYEKL. The CDR3 consists of 14 residues. After removal of 4 bases from V and 5 bases from J, the junction contained 7 bases not matched to a gene. CDR3 amino acids: CASSLGTEGTEAFF. In DNA form, the CDR3 reads TGCGCCAGCAGCCTCGGGACAGAAGGAACTGAAGCTTTCTTT.

This clone was recorded a few times. Here the CDR3 reads CASSLTGWSEQYF. The CDR3 coding sequence is TGTGCCAGCAGCTTAACAGGGTGGTCCGAGCAGTACTTC. V usage is TRBV5-4 and J usage is TRBJ2-7; perhaps TRBD1 as D (6 bases). V was pared by 2 bases and J by 6 bases, with 12 bases between. CDR1 SGHNT and CDR2 YYREEE come from the germline V gene (reference sequence). The CDR3 totals 13 residues.

In its sample, this clone was seen a few times. The chain links TRBV5-8 to TRBJ2-2; the D is unclear. Trimming removed 4 bases from V and 3 bases from J, with 7 bases in between. Germline V gene lookup returns CDR1 SGHTS and CDR2 YDEGEE. The CDR3 runs 13 residues. In nucleotides, the CDR3 is TGTGCCAGCAGCCTCACTTACACCGGGGAGCTGTTTTTT. Translated: CASSLTYTGELFF.

The chain links TRBV5-5 to TRBJ1-5, with no clear D. V gave up 2 bases and J gave up 0 bases, with 9 bases separating them. CDR3 length: 15 residues. Germline V gene lookup returns CDR1 SGHKS and CDR2 YYEKEE (reference sequence). The DNA of the CDR3 is TGTGCCAGCAGCTTTATATCCGGTAGCAATCAGCCCCAGCATTTT. This gives the protein CASSFISGSNQPQHF.

A single count supports this clone. The chain employs TRBV11-2 and TRBJ1-6; the D gene is possibly TRBD1 (5 bases). This CDR3 contains 14 residues. The germline V and J ends were trimmed by 3 bases and 10 bases, with 13 bases remaining between them. The V gene's germline CDR1 is SGHAT and CDR2 FQNNGV. The CDR3 bases are TGTGCCAGCAGCTTGGGGGGAGGGAAATCACCCCTCCACTTT. The encoded protein is CASSLGGGKSPLHF.

V gene TRBV5-6 combines with J gene TRBJ2-3; no clear D gene. This CDR3 comprises 14 residues. The V end lost 0 bases, the J end lost 3 bases, and 8 bases lay between the germline ends. CDR1 and CDR2 (germline): SGHDT, YYEEEE. CDR3 residues: CASSLVAPTDTQYF. CDR3 coding DNA: TGTGCCAGCAGCTTGGTCGCGCCAACAGATACGCAGTATTTT.

The chain is built from TRBV19 and TRBJ1-2; D call uncertain. Germline values: CDR1 LNHDA, CDR2 SQIVND (reference sequence). V lost 1 base to trimming and J lost 6 bases, with 9 bases between them. This CDR3 is 13 amino acids long. This CDR3 is CASSIGSENGYTF. In nucleotides, the CDR3 is TGTGCCAGTAGTATAGGAAGCGAGAATGGCTACACCTTC.

DNA of the CDR3: TGTGCCAGCAGAAGTACCGGTGGCTACACCTTC. It specifies CASRSTGGYTF. J is TRBJ1-2 and V is TRBV6-5; no clear D. Trimming cost V 6 bases and J 7 bases, with 9 bases left between them. CDR1 is MNHEY, CDR2 SVGAGI, per germline. There are 11 residues in the CDR3.

CDR3 coding DNA: TGTGCCAGCAGCCCTACAGGGGGCGAGCAGTTCTTC. It translates to CASSPTGGEQFF. The V and J genes are TRBV12-3 or TRBV12-4 and TRBJ2-1, with 9 bases lining up with TRBD1. V lost 6 bases and J lost 10; bases outside the gene matches: 4. The CDR3 sequence is 12 residues long.

This chain joins TRBV11-1 and TRBJ1-5, with TRBD1 identical over 7 bases. CDR3 length: 14 amino acids. V lost 3 bases and J lost 9; bases outside the gene matches: 8. Germline CDR1 SGHAT, CDR2 FQDESV (reference sequence). CDR3 in amino acids: CASSLSTGEGPQHF. The CDR3 nucleotides are TGTGCCAGCAGCTTGTCCACAGGGGAAGGGCCCCAGCATTTT.

J is TRBJ1-3 and V is TRBV7-9, with 8 bases fitting TRBD1. CDR1 is SEHNR and CDR2 is FQNEAQ in the germline V gene (reference sequence). The CDR3 consists of 17 residues. The V segment lost 1 base and the J segment 2 bases; nucleotides outside the gene matches: 7. CDR3 in DNA: TGTGCCAGCAGCTTAGGTGGGACAGGCTACACTGGAAACACCATATATTTT. Translated: CASSLGGTGYTGNTIYF.

CDR3 bases: TGCGCCAGCAGCCAAGGGGGCGGCCACACCGGGGAGCTGTTTTTT. Its protein is CASSQGGGHTGELFF. The genes are TRBV4-1 and TRBJ2-2, with D possibly being TRBD1 (5 bases). The germline CDR1 and CDR2 sequences are MGHRA and YSYEKL. The CDR3 runs to 15 residues. V was trimmed by 1 base and J by 3 bases, leaving 9 bases between them.

V gene TRBV21-1 combines with J gene TRBJ2-7; the table's D gene call, TRBD2, was not cross checked with the DNA. TRBV21-1 is a known pseudogene. The CDR3 extends over 21 amino acids. The CDR3 DNA follows: TGTGCCAGCACAAAGAAAAGGCATTCTAGCGGGAGGCCCGAAAAATCCTACGAGCAGTACTTC. It yields the protein CASTKKRHSSGRPEKSYEQYF.

The V and J genes are TRBV4-1 and TRBJ1-2; possibly TRBD1 for D (6 bases). Trimming stripped 4 bases from V and 5 bases from J, with 26 bases between. The CDR3 has 18 amino acids. Germline V gives CDR1 MGHRA, CDR2 YSYEKL. The CDR3 region has the DNA TGCGCCAGCAGCCCCGGGACACCAGAAGAGGCTATTTATTATGGCTACACCTTC. It yields the protein CASSPGTPEEAIYYGYTF.

A single count supports this clone. The gene calls are TRBV18 and TRBJ1-1; 8 nucleotides align to TRBD1. V lost 7 bases to trimming and J lost 4 bases; unmatched junction nucleotides: 5. CDR1 KGHSH and CDR2 LQKENI come from the germline V gene. The CDR3 contains 13 residues. In nucleotides, the CDR3 is TGTGCCAGCTTGACAGGGGCGGGCACTGAAGCTTTCTTT. It translates to CASLTGAGTEAFF. Supplemented by reference TRBV18 and TRBJ1-1, the full variable domain reads NAGVMQNPRHLVRRRGQEARLRCSPMKGHSHVYWYRQLPEEGLKFMVYLQKENIIDESGMPKERFSAEFPKEGPSILRIQQVVRGDSAAYFCASLTGAGTEAFFGQGTRLTVV.

The chain has TRBV19 and TRBJ1-2, with 7 bases identical to TRBD1. The CDR3 is 13 residues long. Trimming took 3 bases from V and 6 from J; bases not matched to a gene: 4. Germline V gives CDR1 LNHDA, CDR2 SQIVND (reference sequence). The CDR3 region is CASSIRGGDGYTF. The CDR3 coding sequence is TGTGCCAGTAGTATTAGAGGGGGCGATGGCTACACCTTC.

The chain uses TRBV5-4 and TRBJ2-7, with 11 bases that match TRBD1. Germline trimming cut 4 bases from V and 2 bases from J; bases unmatched to any gene: 2. Germline lookup yields CDR1 SGHNT and CDR2 YYREEE (reference sequence). This CDR3 spans 14 amino acids. This chain's CDR3 is CASSGTGGPYEQYF. The CDR3 coding sequence is TGTGCCAGCAGCGGGACAGGGGGGCCCTACGAGCAGTACTTC.

The J gene is TRBJ1-1, the V gene TRBV18; D gene unclear. The CDR3 length is 13 residues. Germline V gene sequence: CDR1 KGHSH, CDR2 LQKENI. V lost 4 bases to trimming and J lost 3 bases, with 9 bases between them. The CDR3 loop is CASSLQEDTEAFF. The CDR3 DNA is TGTGCCAGCTCACTCCAGGAGGACACTGAAGCTTTCTTT. Based on the CDR3 plus reference TRBV18 and TRBJ1-1, the full variable domain is NAGVMQNPRHLVRRRGQEARLRCSPMKGHSHVYWYRQLPEEGLKFMVYLQKENIIDESGMPKERFSAEFPKEGPSILRIQQVVRGDSAAYFCASSLQEDTEAFFGQGTRLTVV.

The V and J genes are TRBV18 and TRBJ1-2, with D possibly TRBD1 on 5 matching bases. V was cut by 2 bases and J by 7 bases, with 14 bases left in between. The CDR3 extends over 14 amino acids. Germline CDR1 KGHSH, CDR2 LQKENI. CDR3 amino acids: CASSPESGVGGYTF. Here the CDR3 DNA reads TGTGCCAGCTCACCAGAGTCGGGGGTGGGTGGCTACACCTTC.